Listed below are T cell receptor beta chains from one sample, sequenced in a study of shared clonotypes between healthy human individuals. The data were produced by immunoSEQ multiplex PCR, yet TCRdb's version contains in-frame clones alone and is incomplete. The table records about 2.2 million clones, roughly 95% of them present only once. The specimen was naive CD8+ T cells from PBMCs. These receptors all stem from a man younger than 35 in good health. Some clones in this sample may be carry-over from other donors' samples. CDR3s include the opening cysteine and the closing phenylalanine or tryptophan.

J gene | V gene | CDR3 protein
TRBJ2-7 | TRBV23-1 | CASSQRGPEQYF
TRBJ2-1 | TRBV27 | CASSLSPGSYNEQFF
TRBJ2-7 | TRBV28 | CASSSKTGSEQYF
TRBJ2-1 | TRBV4-1 | CASSQDWAASGKPYNEQFF
TRBJ1-2 | TRBV14 | CASSRRTGVLYGYTF
TRBJ2-7 | TRBV27 | CASSLRRTYEQYF
TRBJ2-7 | TRBV7-9 | CASSWGQGAFSEQYF
TRBJ1-2 | TRBV4-3 | CASSQSRTGGGYGYTF
TRBJ1-3 | TRBV7-2 | CASSSPGLFGNTIYF
TRBJ2-5 | TRBV9 | CASSVGAGPGTQYF
TRBJ2-7 | TRBV6-5 | CASSYSTGSRSYEQYF
TRBJ2-2 | TRBV7-9 | CASSLLLAATDTGELFF
TRBJ2-7 | TRBV27 | CASSSRDSGSSYEQYF
TRBJ2-1 | TRBV6-1 | CASSDARLAGGWNEQFF
TRBJ2-2 | TRBV7-3 | CASRGLGDGELFF
TRBJ1-1 | TRBV6-5 | CASRTWDTEAFF
TRBJ2-7 | TRBV7-9 | CASSLGNRGGNEQYF
TRBJ2-1 | TRBV27 | CASSLLQGQGQFF
TRBJ1-5 | TRBV28 | CASSWQTSNQPQHF
TRBJ2-7 | TRBV9 | CASSVGIAYEQYF
TRBJ2-5 | TRBV15 | CATSNRGRGETQYF
TRBJ2-1 | TRBV5-5 | CASSFRPAGGPNEQFF
TRBJ1-2 | TRBV19 | CASIGGARYGYTF
TRBJ1-1 | TRBV6-4 | CASSSGPTNTEAFF